A selection of T cell receptor beta chains follows, all from one sample in a study of blood T cell repertoires in COVID-19. Libraries were prepared by immunoSEQ multiplex PCR; TCRdb keeps only in-frame clonotypes and omits some of them. Of roughly 380,000 clones in the sample, 80% to 90% were seen once. Sequenced sample: PBMCs or T cells enriched from blood (not recorded which). Every receptor here comes from a man aged 25 to 40 who had recovered from COVID-19. Both conserved end residues are part of each CDR3. The order of the fields is CDR3 DNA, CDR3 protein, D gene, V gene, clone size, J gene. A D gene is named only where the DNA matches it firmly. Size is omitted from some rows. Given values are once, few, many or a class for expanded clones.

CDR3 DNA: TGTGCCAGCAGCGCAGGGTCTAACTATGGCTACACCTTC
CDR3 protein: CASSAGSNYGYTF
D gene: NA
V gene: TRBV7-9
clone size: NA
J gene: TRBJ1-2

CDR3 DNA: TGCGCCAGCAGCTCGGACAGGGCCTACAATGAGCAGTTCTTC
CDR3 protein: CASSSDRAYNEQFF
D gene: TRBD1
V gene: TRBV5-1
clone size: NA
J gene: TRBJ2-1

CDR3 DNA: TGTGCCAGCAGCTTAGTCTCTAGCGGGGGGTTGGATGAGCAGTTCTTC
CDR3 protein: CASSLVSSGGLDEQFF
D gene: TRBD2
V gene: TRBV7-9
clone size: once
J gene: TRBJ2-1

CDR3 DNA: TGTGCCAGCAGTTTCACGACAGGGAACGAGCAGTACTTC
CDR3 protein: CASSFTTGNEQYF
D gene: TRBD1
V gene: TRBV27
clone size: few
J gene: TRBJ2-7

CDR3 DNA: TGTGCCAGTAGTAGCCAGGCAGGGAAAAATCAGCCCCAGCATTTT
CDR3 protein: CASSSQAGKNQPQHF
D gene: NA
V gene: TRBV19
clone size: NA
J gene: TRBJ1-5

CDR3 DNA: TGCGCCAGCAGCCCTCAGGGGATAGAGATGGGGTGGGGCACTGAAGCTTTCTTT
CDR3 protein: CASSPQGIEMGWGTEAFF
D gene: NA
V gene: TRBV4-1
clone size: NA
J gene: TRBJ1-1

CDR3 DNA: TGTGCCAGCAGCTTTGGACAGGAGAGGAACACTGAAGCTTTCTTT
CDR3 protein: CASSFGQERNTEAFF
D gene: TRBD1
V gene: TRBV11-1
clone size: NA
J gene: TRBJ1-1

CDR3 DNA: TGTGCCAGCAGCGTAGCTCCGAGACTCACGGATGAGCAGTTCTTC
CDR3 protein: CASSVAPRLTDEQFF
D gene: NA
V gene: TRBV9
clone size: NA
J gene: TRBJ2-1

CDR3 DNA: TGTGCCAGCTCACCACCAGGAGGTAATGAAAAACTGTTTTTT
CDR3 protein: CASSPPGGNEKLFF
D gene: NA
V gene: TRBV18
clone size: NA
J gene: TRBJ1-4

CDR3 DNA: TGTGCCAGCAGCCCCGAGGTCGAGCAGTACTTC
CDR3 protein: CASSPEVEQYF
D gene: NA
V gene: TRBV5-8
clone size: many
J gene: TRBJ2-7

CDR3 DNA: TGTGCCAGCAGTTATGGGCAGGGGGAGACCCAGTACTTC
CDR3 protein: CASSYGQGETQYF
D gene: NA
V gene: TRBV6-1
clone size: NA
J gene: TRBJ2-5

CDR3 DNA: TGCGCCAGCAGCTCGGGACTAGCGGGGGGGCTGGCCAAAAACATTCAGTACTTC
CDR3 protein: CASSSGLAGGLAKNIQYF
D gene: TRBD2
V gene: TRBV4-1
clone size: NA
J gene: TRBJ2-4

CDR3 DNA: TGTGCCAGCAGTTGGACAGGGAACACTGAAGCTTTCTTT
CDR3 protein: CASSWTGNTEAFF
D gene: TRBD1
V gene: TRBV6-2/TRBV6-3
clone size: NA
J gene: TRBJ1-1

CDR3 DNA: TGTGCCAGCAGCCAAGAGGAGGGGACAGTTTCTAATAATTCACCCCTCCACTTT
CDR3 protein: CASSQEEGTVSNNSPLHF
D gene: TRBD1
V gene: TRBV4-2
clone size: NA
J gene: TRBJ1-6

CDR3 DNA: TGTGCCAGCAGCGCGAAGGACAGGGGAGACATTCAGTACTTC
CDR3 protein: CASSAKDRGDIQYF
D gene: TRBD1
V gene: TRBV9
clone size: NA
J gene: TRBJ2-4

CDR3 DNA: TGTGCCAGCAGCTCAGGGGGAAACACCATATATTTT
CDR3 protein: CASSSGGNTIYF
D gene: NA
V gene: TRBV7-9
clone size: few
J gene: TRBJ1-3

CDR3 DNA: TGTGCCAGCAGCGGCAGGGGGCCGGAGCCCCAGCATTTT
CDR3 protein: CASSGRGPEPQHF
D gene: TRBD1
V gene: TRBV7-9
clone size: few
J gene: TRBJ1-5

CDR3 DNA: TGTGCCAGCAGCTTGGTCTCGGGCACAGATACGCAGTATTTT
CDR3 protein: CASSLVSGTDTQYF
D gene: NA
V gene: TRBV5-6
clone size: once
J gene: TRBJ2-3